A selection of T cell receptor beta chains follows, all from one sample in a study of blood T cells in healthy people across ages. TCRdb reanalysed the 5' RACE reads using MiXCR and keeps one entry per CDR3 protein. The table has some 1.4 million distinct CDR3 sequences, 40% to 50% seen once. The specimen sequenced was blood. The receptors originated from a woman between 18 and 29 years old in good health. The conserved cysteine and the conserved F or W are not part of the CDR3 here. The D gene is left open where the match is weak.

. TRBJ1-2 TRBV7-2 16 ASSLTESRGWLPYGYT
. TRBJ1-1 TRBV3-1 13 ASSLSSGANTEAF
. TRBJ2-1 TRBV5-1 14 ASSSGTHLDYGEQF
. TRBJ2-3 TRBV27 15 ASSSGKTGTSTDTQY
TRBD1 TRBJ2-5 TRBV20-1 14 SARFRAEQGYNEQY
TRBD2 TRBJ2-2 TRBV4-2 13 ASSLTGTSSGELF
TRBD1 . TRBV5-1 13 ASSMDRVSYNEQY
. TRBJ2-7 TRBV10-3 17 AISEGGRGPSIDSYEQY
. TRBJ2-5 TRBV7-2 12 ASSPVGVEETQY
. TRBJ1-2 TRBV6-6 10 ASTADSYGYT
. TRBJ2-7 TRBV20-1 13 SASPAGSTPYEQY
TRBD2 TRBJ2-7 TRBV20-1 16 SARGTSGGPPQAYEQY
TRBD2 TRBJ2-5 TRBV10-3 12 AISDGRGLETQY
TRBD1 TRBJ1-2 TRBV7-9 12 ASSPPVGGDGYT